This T cell receptor (beta chain) was recovered during a study of OX40 agonist ivuxolimab in advanced cancers. This CDR3 is built from 14 residues. The germline gives CDR1 SGHTA, CDR2 FQGNSA. The J segment lost 2 bases and the V segment lost 3 bases, leaving 0 bases of the junction unmatched. This table comes from immunoSEQ multiplex PCR, and its TCRdb copy is limited to in-frame clones, with some not included. This sample has tens of thousands of clones; approximately 81% occur once, and the top ten carry about 6.4%. This clonotype was obtained from an adult with an advanced solid tumor such as melanoma, head and neck, liver or kidney cancer. This chain connects TRBV7-2 to TRBJ2-1, with TRBD1 matching 8 bases. The sample in question was CD4+ or CD8+ T cells sorted from blood, obtained in a trial of the OX40 agonist ivuxolimab. CDR3 amino acids: CASSFRGPYNEQFF. The CDR3 DNA follows: TGTGCCAGCAGCTTCAGGGGGCCCTACAATGAGCAGTTCTTC.